These 25 T cell receptor beta chains were sequenced from one sample in a study of T cell responses to AZD1222 COVID-19 vaccine. Method: immunoSEQ multiplex PCR; TCRdb's copy keeps in-frame clones and lacks some. The sample shows about 170,000 clones, approximately 90% of them seen only once. The sequencing here drew on peripheral blood, taken 28 days after the second dose of the MenACWY control vaccine. These receptors all stem from an adult who received the MenACWY meningococcal vaccine as a control.

The rearrangement joins TRBV7-2 to TRBJ2-3, with D perhaps given as TRBD1 or TRBD2 (5 bases each). Deletions cut 5 bases from V and 4 bases from J, with 13 bases between. The CDR3 is made up of 14 amino acids. Germline CDR1 and CDR2: SGHTA and FQGNSA. In DNA form, the CDR3 reads TGTGCCAGCAGCCCCCCGGGGCGGGCAGATACGCAGTATTTT. This encodes CASSPPGRADTQYF.

This chain uses TRBV6-5 with TRBJ1-6, with 8 bases aligning to TRBD1. V lost 7 bases, J lost 11 bases, and 7 bases stayed unmatched. The CDR3 extends over 13 amino acids. Germline values: CDR1 MNHEY, CDR2 SVGAGI. CDR3 DNA sequence: TGTGCCAGCACTAGGACAGGGATTACACCCCTCCACTTT. It translates to CASTRTGITPLHF.

V and J are TRBV3-1 (or the pseudogene TRBV3-2) and TRBJ2-5; TRBD1 matches 9 bases. The CDR3 is 14 amino acids. Per germline, CDR1 LGHDT and CDR2 YNNKEL (reference sequence). Germline trimming cut 2 bases from V and 4 bases from J; bases unmatched to any gene: 2. CDR3 protein: CASSQRTGVETQYF. The CDR3 DNA reads TGTGCCAGCAGCCAAAGGACAGGGGTAGAGACCCAGTACTTC.

This clone was counted once. The chain combines TRBV7-2 with TRBJ1-6; 8 bases agree with TRBD1. Trimming cost V 5 bases and J 7 bases; bases outside gene matches: 16. Germline V gives CDR1 SGHTA, CDR2 FQGNSA. This CDR3 has 18 residues. This chain's CDR3 is CASSAAGQGVVRNSPLHF. For the CDR3, the DNA is TGTGCCAGCAGCGCCGCTGGACAGGGAGTCGTGAGAAATTCACCCCTCCACTTT.

The chain links TRBV7-2 to TRBJ2-3; 10 positions match TRBD2. The CDR3 is made up of 15 amino acids. CDR1 SGHTA and CDR2 FQGNSA come from the germline V gene. The V segment lost 6 bases and the J segment 2 bases; nucleotides outside the gene matches: 5. The CDR3 DNA is TGTGCCAGCAGACAAGGACTAGCGGACACAGATACGCAGTATTTT. Its translation: CASRQGLADTDTQYF.

The gene calls are TRBV27 and TRBJ2-4, with D tentatively TRBD2 (5 bases). This CDR3 spans 13 amino acids. CDR1 and CDR2 from the germline V gene are MNHEY and SMNVEV (reference sequence). V lost 2 bases to trimming and J lost 9 bases, with 11 bases between them. The CDR3 spells CASSLTGVGIQYF. The CDR3 DNA follows: TGTGCCAGCAGTTTAACCGGGGTGGGCATTCAGTACTTC.

V is TRBV6-5 and J is TRBJ1-4; D is unclear. The CDR3 sequence is 13 residues long. V lost 6 bases to trimming and J lost 8 bases, with 13 bases between them. Germline CDR1 and CDR2: MNHEY and SVGAGI. CDR3 loop: CASRLADWEKLFF. The CDR3 DNA reads TGTGCCAGCAGGCTAGCGGACTGGGAAAAACTGTTTTTT.

The chain carries TRBV25-1 and TRBJ2-6; maybe TRBD2 (6 bases). In germline, CDR1 is MGHDK, CDR2 SYGVNS. This CDR3 spans 18 amino acids. V was cut by 1 base and J by 0 bases, with 13 bases left in between. Here the CDR3 reads CASSEFGGTGSGANVLTF. DNA of the CDR3: TGTGCCAGCAGTGAATTTGGGGGGACGGGCTCTGGGGCCAACGTCCTGACTTTC.

The J gene is TRBJ1-6, the V gene TRBV28; D not resolved. In germline, CDR1 is MDHEN, CDR2 SYDVKM. The CDR3 length is 12 residues. V lost 3 bases, J lost 11 bases, and 8 bases lay in between. In nucleotides, the CDR3 is TGTGCCAGCAGTTTTTCGGATGCACCCCTCCACTTT. Translating gives CASSFSDAPLHF.

This clone was observed a single time. J is TRBJ2-7 and V is TRBV9; no firm D call. From germline, CDR1 is SGDLS and CDR2 YYNGEE. The CDR3 covers 14 residues. V was shortened by 0 bases and J by 3 bases, with 10 bases between the two germline ends. This chain's CDR3 is CASSVGSGDYEQYF. CDR3 nucleotides: TGTGCCAGCAGCGTAGGGAGTGGAGACTACGAGCAGTACTTC.

This chain connects TRBV7-9 to TRBJ1-2; tentative D call: TRBD1 (5 bases). The germline CDR1 and CDR2 sequences are SEHNR and FQNEAQ (reference sequence). Trimming removed 0 bases at V and 2 bases at J, with 10 bases between. The CDR3 length is 15 residues. The CDR3 region is CASSLALGHNYGYTF. The CDR3 DNA reads as TGTGCCAGCAGCTTAGCGCTCGGACACAACTATGGCTACACCTTC.

The gene calls are TRBV11-2 and TRBJ1-3, with D perhaps TRBD1 (5 bases). The germline gives CDR1 SGHAT, CDR2 FQNNGV. With 3 bases removed from V and 4 bases from J, the gap between germline ends came to 10 bases. The CDR3 is 14 residues long. The CDR3 here is CASSLQGAGNTIYF. Written as DNA, the CDR3 is TGTGCCAGCAGCTTGCAGGGTGCAGGAAACACCATATATTTT.

This chain uses TRBV5-5 with TRBJ1-5; 8 bases are a match to TRBD1. The germline CDR1 and CDR2 sequences are SGHKS and YYEKEE (reference sequence). Trimming cost V 4 bases and J 6 bases; bases outside gene matches: 12. The CDR3 is 16 amino acids. The CDR3 DNA sequence: TGTGCCAGCAGCACCGGACAGGGCGGTTCGGGTCAGCCCCAGCATTTT. It codes for CASSTGQGGSGQPQHF.

This rearrangement joins TRBV28 to TRBJ1-1; TRBD1 matches at 10 bases. The CDR3 has 14 amino acids. V lost 6 bases and J lost 2; bases outside the gene matches: 3. The V gene's germline CDR1 is MDHEN and CDR2 SYDVKM. CDR3 sequence (DNA): TGTGCCAGCAGCCCGACAGGGGGCAACACTGAAGCTTTCTTT. The encoded protein is CASSPTGGNTEAFF.

This clone is a singleton in its sample. The genes are TRBV4-3 and TRBJ2-3, with D perhaps matching TRBD1 or TRBD2 (7 bases each). Germline V gene lookup returns CDR1 LGHNA and CDR2 YSLEER. Between the trimmed V and J ends, which lost 8 bases and 1 base, there was a span of 16 bases. The CDR3 length is 15 residues. The CDR3 sequence is CASGTTGQRTDTQYF. The CDR3 nucleotides read TGCGCCAGCGGGACTACGGGACAGCGCACAGATACGCAGTATTTT.

CDR3 sequence: CASKERARGQPQHF. Written as DNA, the CDR3 is TGTGCCAGCAAAGAAAGAGCCAGGGGACAGCCCCAGCATTTT. The V call is TRBV27, the J call TRBJ1-5, with D possibly TRBD1 on 6 matching bases. With 7 bases removed from V and 7 bases from J, the gap between germline ends came to 17 bases. Per the germline V gene, CDR1 is MNHEY and CDR2 is SMNVEV (reference sequence). This CDR3 is 14 amino acids long.

V is TRBV4-1 and J is TRBJ1-3; TRBD1 is a possible D gene (6 bases). Trimming left V 6 bases short and J 0 bases short, with 9 bases between. This CDR3 region has 14 residues. Per germline, CDR1 MGHRA and CDR2 YSYEKL. CDR3 DNA: TGCGCCAGCAGAGGGGGTTACTCTGGAAACACCATATATTTT. This encodes CASRGGYSGNTIYF.

The rearrangement uses TRBV5-1 and TRBJ2-3; a possible D gene is TRBD2 (6 bases). Germline V gene sequence: CDR1 SGHRS, CDR2 YFSETQ. V was shortened by 5 bases and J by 4 bases, with 14 bases between the two germline ends. CDR3 size: 14 residues. This chain's CDR3 is CASRPRRESDTQYF. The CDR3 DNA reads as TGCGCCAGCAGACCAAGGAGGGAGTCAGATACGCAGTATTTT.

The chain carries TRBV5-5 and TRBJ1-2, with 9 positions matching TRBD1. V lost 3 bases and J lost 8; bases outside the gene matches: 5. The CDR3 spans 13 residues. Per the germline V gene, CDR1 is SGHKS and CDR2 is YYEKEE (reference sequence). The CDR3 region is CASSSGTGSGYTF. DNA of the CDR3: TGTGCCAGCAGCTCCGGGACAGGGAGCGGCTACACCTTC. Full variable domain (outside the CDR3, taken from reference TRBV5-5 and TRBJ1-2): DAGVTQSPTHLIKTRGQQVTLRCSPISGHKSVSWYQQVLGQGPQFIFQYYEKEERGRGNFPDRFSARQFPNYSSELNVNALLLGDSALYLCASSSGTGSGYTFGSGTRLTVV.

This sequence joins TRBV28 and TRBJ2-5; D possibly corresponds to TRBD1 (5 bases). The ends were cut back, 4 bases at V and 6 bases at J, with 12 bases in the middle. The germline CDR1 and CDR2 sequences are MDHEN and SYDVKM. The CDR3 has 13 amino acids. The CDR3 nucleotides read TGTGCCAGCAGTTATGCAGGGTTAAAGACCCAGTACTTC. This translates into CASSYAGLKTQYF.

The chain is built from TRBV5-6 and TRBJ2-5; the D gene is possibly TRBD2 (5 bases). The V and J ends lost 2 bases and 4 bases respectively, with 9 bases between them. The CDR3 runs 13 residues. Germline V gene lookup returns CDR1 SGHDT and CDR2 YYEEEE. The CDR3: CASSFRGRETQYF. The CDR3 DNA reads as TGTGCCAGCAGCTTTCGGGGTCGAGAGACCCAGTACTTC.

The V call is TRBV19, the J call TRBJ2-3; D might be TRBD1 (6 bases). Per germline, CDR1 LNHDA and CDR2 SQIVND (reference sequence). Trimming stripped 5 bases from V and 2 bases from J, with 17 bases between. The CDR3 is 16 amino acids. CDR3 in amino acids: CASSSGALGSTDTQYF. In nucleotides, the CDR3 is TGTGCCAGTAGTTCAGGGGCCCTTGGTTCCACAGATACGCAGTATTTT.

This sequence joins TRBV11-3 and TRBJ2-1, with D hard to call. The CDR3 totals 12 residues. Germline V CDR1 and CDR2: SGHNT, YENEEA. Deletions cut 5 bases from V and 3 bases from J, with 5 bases between. The CDR3 DNA follows: TGTGCCAGCAGCCCCGGCTACAATGAGCAGTTCTTC. Translation gives CASSPGYNEQFF.

This chain's CDR3 is CASSLGWRESEQYF. CDR3 nucleotide sequence: TGTGCCAGCAGCTTGGGGTGGAGAGAGTCCGAGCAGTACTTC. V usage is TRBV7-2 and J usage is TRBJ2-7; no clear D. V gave up 3 bases and J gave up 6 bases, with 15 bases separating them. The CDR3 extends over 14 amino acids. Germline CDR1 reads SGHTA; CDR2 reads FQGNSA.

The chain is built from TRBV30 and TRBJ2-3; no clear D. Trimming removed 3 bases from V and 4 bases from J, with 8 bases in between. Germline CDR1 GTSNPN, CDR2 SVGIG (reference sequence). This CDR3 region has 12 residues. In DNA form, the CDR3 reads TGTGCCTGGAGCTTGGGATCAGATACGCAGTATTTT. Protein product: CAWSLGSDTQYF. The full variable domain, completed using reference TRBV30 and TRBJ2-3, is SQTIHQWPATLVQPVGSPLSLECTVEGTSNPNLYWYRQAAGRGLQLLFYSVGIGQISSEVPQNLSASRPQDRQFILSSKKLLLSDSGFYLCAWSLGSDTQYFGPGTRLTVL.